This entry lists 3 T cell receptor beta chains sequenced from one sample in a study of blood T cell repertoires in COVID-19. Profiled with immunoSEQ multiplex PCR; TCRdb holds only in-frame clones, not every one. The repertoire holds some 60,000 clones, with over 75% as singletons. Material for sequencing was peripheral blood. Every receptor here comes from an elderly woman with acute or convalescent COVID-19.

The V gene is TRBV4-1, the J gene TRBJ1-2; D unresolved. This CDR3 is 14 amino acids long. In germline, CDR1 is MGHRA, CDR2 YSYEKL. V shed 1 base and J shed 0 bases, with 6 bases lying between them. The CDR3, as DNA: TGCGCCAGCAGCCAAGCGTCAGCTAACTATGGCTACACCTTC. Its protein product is CASSQASANYGYTF.

In this sample, this clone turned up once. This chain joins TRBV27 and TRBJ2-2; no firm D call. The CDR3 sequence is 10 residues long. Trimming removed 5 bases from V and 8 bases from J, with 3 bases in between. Germline lookup yields CDR1 MNHEY and CDR2 SMNVEV (reference sequence). The CDR3 here is CASSRGELFF. DNA for the CDR3: TGTGCCAGCAGTCGGGGGGAGCTGTTTTTT.

The gene calls are TRBV10-3 and TRBJ2-7, with D possibly being TRBD2 (5 bases). The ends were cut back, 6 bases at V and 3 bases at J, with 18 bases in the middle. The CDR3 length is 15 residues. Germline assignment: CDR1 ENHRY and CDR2 SYGVKD. In DNA form, the CDR3 reads TGTGCCATCAGGATCAACCGGGATATAAGCTACGAGCAGTACTTC. Its protein product is CAIRINRDISYEQYF.